This T cell receptor beta chain was identified in a study of T cell changes during pregnancy in multiple sclerosis. The CDR3 consists of 14 residues. V lost 6 bases and J lost 5; bases outside the gene matches: 3. CDR1 is MNHEY, CDR2 SVGAGI, per germline. TCRdb's copy holds only in-frame clones and misses some; the assay was immunoSEQ multiplex PCR. The sample holds tens of thousands of clones, 85% to 95% seen once. This clone was recorded a few times. This rearrangement joins TRBV6-5 to TRBJ1-6; 8 positions agree with TRBD1. The starting material was CD4+ T cells from peripheral blood mononuclear cells, obtained in the second trimester of pregnancy. This clonotype was obtained from a female donor with multiple sclerosis, enrolled in a pregnancy study. In DNA form, the CDR3 reads TGTGCCAGCAGGACAGGGGTGGATAATTCACCCCTCCACTTT. It encodes CASRTGVDNSPLHF.